This TCR beta chain stems from a study of beta chain features in type 1 diabetes. As for the study in general: No patient-donor differences in age, gender, total cells or subset yield.

With respect to this clone: No antigen is known for it.

General observations from the study: Compared to healthy donors, patients appeared to have naive, central memory and Treg TCRB repertoires that were more alike. TCRB rearrangement may or may not be influenced by HLA type; here this remained unresolved. Among patients with Type 1 diabetes, TCRB CDR3s were moderately but significantly shorter in every one of the four CD4+ subsets.

Germline V gene lookup returns CDR1 SGDLS and CDR2 YYNGEE. CDR3 length: 12 amino acids. V gave up 4 bases and J gave up 4 bases; unmatched junction bases: 2. Investigators reverse transcribed all isolated RNA, so they sequenced expressed TCRB transcripts. This table comes from immunoSEQ multiplex PCR, and its TCRdb copy is limited to in-frame clones, with some not included. The table has over 350,000 clones, approximately 15% seen once. The sample taken for sequencing was naive CD4+ T cells from blood. The TCR sequence derives from a woman aged 18-29 years in good health. This rearrangement joins TRBV9 to TRBJ2-7; 7 bases line up with TRBD2. The CDR3 here is CASSSGGYEQYF. CDR3 in DNA: TGTGCCAGCAGCTCGGGAGGTTACGAGCAGTACTTC. The whole variable domain, remainder taken from reference TRBV9 and TRBJ2-7, is DSGVTQTPKHLITATGQRVTLRCSPRSGDLSVYWYQQSLDQGLQFLIQYYNGEERAKGNILERFSAQQFPDLHSELNLSSLELGDSALYFCASSSGGYEQYFGPGTRLTVT.